This T cell receptor beta chain appears in the sequencing data of a study of CD8 T cells in ankylosing spondylitis (dated by TCRdb to the late 2010s). Context from the whole study: The study set out to find disease-linked TCR variants by profiling T cell receptor beta repertoires in ankylosing spondylitis patients and healthy donors. The whole study cohort included over a hundred healthy donors and around 25 ankylosing spondylitis patients. Peripheral blood was sampled, and synovial fluid was additionally collected from ankylosing spondylitis patients. What the work shows at the level of the full study, not this receptor alone: The disease-linked clones were reported to be significantly enriched in matched synovial fluid samples from ankylosing spondylitis patients. Some motif variants had previously been reported in the synovial fluid and blood of reactive arthritis patients, which suggests shared mechanisms of disease initiation. Blood from ankylosing spondylitis patients appeared to be characterized by a TCR beta motif made up of eight highly homologous amino acid variants. In peripheral blood, the disease-linked clones were found at relatively low frequencies and had a CD8+ phenotype.

The cysteine opens and the phenylalanine closes a CDR3 of 14 amino acids. The DNA shown is the 42-base CDR3, in frame from base 1. The germline ends are 6 bases apart after V is trimmed by 1 base and J by 2 bases. Taken from the germline V gene, the CDR1 and CDR2 loops are SGHNT and YENEEA. For each ankylosing spondylitis patient, the synovial fluid sample was matched to a blood sample from that same patient. The sample was run on an Illumina HiSeq 2500. Quantitative 5'-RACE with molecular barcodes was used to prepare TCR beta libraries. The authors processed their data as follows. A new computational method based on a probabilistic model of VDJ rearrangement was used to identify disease-linked TCR variants. TCRdb reworked the public reads: Q25 trimming with fastp, MiXCR clone assembly, productive beta chains retained. Every entry covers one CDR3 protein and lists the most common genes and DNA from its rows. These V and J calls originate from TCRdb's pipeline instead of the authors' own analysis. The sample has 50,000 to 70,000 distinct CDR3 sequences on record, roughly 6.2% of them singletons. The top ten clonotypes cover about 5% of the sample.

This clonotype was seen only a few times. The antigen this receptor binds is unknown. Base qualities are not at hand, and no much larger clone is one base apart. This receptor was obtained from a male donor with ankylosing spondylitis. The chain is assembled from TRBV11-3 and TRBJ2-4, with the D gene too uncertain to name. The sample consisted of synovial fluid, either unsorted or a sorted T cell fraction (not recorded which). The nucleotides are TGTGCCAGCAGCTTAGCTCGATCCAAAAACATTCAGTACTTC. Its protein reads: CASSLARSKNIQYF. Where the CDR3 stops, the reference TRBV11-3 and TRBJ2-4 genes take over; the full variable domain is EAGVVQSPRYKIIEKKQPVAFWCNPISGHNTLYWYLQNLGQGPELLIRYENEEAVDDSQLPKDRFSAERLKGVDSTLKIQPAELGDSAVYLCASSLARSKNIQYFGAGTRLSVL.